Below, 24 T cell receptor beta chains from the same sample are listed, as sequenced in a study of blood T cell repertoires in COVID-19. Assay: immunoSEQ multiplex PCR; the TCRdb copy retains only in-frame clones and omits some. The data show about 57,000 clones, 91% seen once. What was sequenced was peripheral blood. The receptor source for this set is a man in his fifties or sixties with acute or convalescent COVID-19.

The V gene is TRBV10-2, the J gene TRBJ1-4; D is uncertain. Germline V CDR1 and CDR2: WSHSY, SAAADI. The germline V and J ends were trimmed by 2 bases and 4 bases, with 17 bases remaining between them. This CDR3 has 17 amino acids. As DNA, the CDR3 is TGCGCCAGCAGTGAGCCAGCGGTGCTGGGTGTTAATGAAAAACTGTTTTTT. Translation gives CASSEPAVLGVNEKLFF.

This clone was seen more than once but under ten times. The gene calls are TRBV27 and TRBJ2-7, with TRBD2 identical over 15 bases. Germline assignment: CDR1 MNHEY and CDR2 SMNVEV (reference sequence). This CDR3 is built from 17 residues. V was pared by 3 bases and J by 2 bases, with 5 bases of the junction left unmatched. The CDR3 here is CASSLGLAGGPPYEQYF. In nucleotides, the CDR3 is TGTGCCAGCAGTTTGGGACTAGCGGGAGGACCTCCCTACGAGCAGTACTTC.

This sequence joins TRBV5-4 and TRBJ2-1; 9 nucleotides match TRBD2. V shed 3 bases and J 5 bases; nucleotides not matched to a gene: 12. Germline CDR1 is SGHNT and CDR2 is YYREEE (reference sequence). This CDR3 spans 17 amino acids. The CDR3 loop reads CASSSGSMSSGDNEQFF. The CDR3 DNA follows: TGTGCCAGCAGCTCTGGAAGTATGTCTAGCGGGGACAATGAGCAGTTCTTC. The complete variable domain, with remaining parts taken from reference TRBV5-4 and TRBJ2-1, reads ETGVTQSPTHLIKTRGQQVTLRCSSQSGHNTVSWYQQALGQGPQFIFQYYREEENGRGNFPPRFSGLQFPNYSSELNVNALELDDSALYLCASSSGSMSSGDNEQFFGPGTRLTVL.

This chain uses TRBV28 with TRBJ1-1, with D hard to call. Trimming took 8 bases from V and 0 from J, leaving 7 bases between them. The germline V gene encodes CDR1 MDHEN and CDR2 SYDVKM. The CDR3 is 12 residues long. CDR3 bases: TGTGCCAGCTGGTACATGAACACTGAAGCTTTCTTT. Translated, it gives CASWYMNTEAFF.

The gene calls are TRBV3-1 (or the pseudogene TRBV3-2) and TRBJ1-2; TRBD1 is a possible D gene (5 bases). Germline CDR1 is LGHDT and CDR2 is YNNKEL (reference sequence). V was clipped by 1 base and J by 8 bases, with 8 bases between them. This CDR3 contains 12 residues. This CDR3 is CASSQVGGGYTF. The CDR3 DNA reads as TGTGCCAGCAGCCAAGTCGGGGGGGGCTACACCTTC.

The chain joins TRBV2 to TRBJ2-7, with TRBD1 matching 9 bases. This CDR3 spans 16 amino acids. Germline CDR1 is SNHLY and CDR2 is FYNNEI. J gave up 1 base and V 7 bases, and 11 bases lay outside the gene matches. The CDR3 nucleotides are TGTGCCAGCAACAACCAGGTCGGGACAGGGTCCTACGAGCAGTACTTC. Translating gives CASNNQVGTGSYEQYF.

This clone is deemed medium-sized (0.01 to 0.1%). The chain is built from TRBV4-2 and TRBJ1-2; 8 bases line up with TRBD1. V dropped 4 bases and J dropped 4; count of bases not matched to a gene: 14. The germline CDR1 and CDR2 sequences are LGHNA and YNFKEQ. The CDR3 is made up of 17 amino acids. The CDR3 sequence is CASSPSGTGGQLYGYTF. The DNA for the CDR3 is TGTGCCAGCAGCCCCTCCGGGACAGGTGGTCAACTCTATGGCTACACCTTC.

V usage is TRBV2 and J usage is TRBJ1-5; TRBD1 is a possible D gene (5 bases). The CDR3 contains 13 residues. V lost 3 bases and J 9 bases, leaving 12 bases between the germline ends. Germline CDR1 reads SNHLY; CDR2 reads FYNNEI. This chain's CDR3 is CASSEVGGTPQHF. The DNA for the CDR3 is TGTGCCAGCAGTGAGGTGGGGGGGACGCCCCAGCATTTT.

The V gene is TRBV18, the J gene TRBJ2-7, with 11 bases fitting TRBD2. The CDR3 has 19 residues. Germline CDR1 and CDR2: KGHSH and LQKENI. J gave up 2 bases and V 4 bases, and 16 bases lay outside the gene matches. The CDR3 nucleotides read TGTGCCAGCTCACTCGGGACACTAACCACTAGCGGGGGAACCTACGAGCAGTACTTC. It is translated as CASSLGTLTTSGGTYEQYF.

This chain uses TRBV4-1 with TRBJ2-2; 12 positions agree with TRBD1. This CDR3 region has 18 residues. Germline V gene lookup returns CDR1 MGHRA and CDR2 YSYEKL. V was pared by 2 bases and J by 0 bases, with 4 bases of the junction left unmatched. Here the CDR3 reads CASSQTGTGGTNTGELFF. CDR3 bases: TGCGCCAGCAGCCAAACCGGGACAGGGGGCACGAACACCGGGGAGCTGTTTTTT.

This clone has only a few counts. This sequence joins TRBV6-2 or TRBV6-3 and TRBJ1-1; D uncertain. The germline V gene encodes CDR1 MNHEY and CDR2 SVGEGT. V gave up 6 bases and J gave up 2 bases, with 10 bases separating them. The CDR3 has 13 residues. DNA for the CDR3: TGTGCCAGCAGCATGACACTCAACACTGAAGCTTTCTTT. Protein sequence: CASSMTLNTEAFF.

The chain uses TRBV30 and TRBJ1-3; the D is unclear. The germline V gene encodes CDR1 GTSNPN and CDR2 SVGIG (reference sequence). V was clipped by 5 bases and J by 0 bases, with 11 bases between them. This CDR3 region has 14 residues. The CDR3 sequence is CAWVEFSSGNTIYF. CDR3 bases: TGTGCCTGGGTGGAGTTTAGCTCTGGAAACACCATATATTTT.

J is TRBJ1-2 and V is TRBV5-8; TRBD1 agrees at 7 bases. Per the germline V gene, CDR1 is SGHTS and CDR2 is YDEGEE. The CDR3 runs 16 residues. J was trimmed by 1 base and V by 5 bases; bases with no gene match: 11. The CDR3 protein is CASSLISGTDNYGYTF. DNA of the CDR3: TGTGCCAGCAGTTTAATATCCGGGACAGATAACTATGGCTACACCTTC. Filled out from reference TRBV5-8 and TRBJ1-2, the complete variable domain reads EAGVTQSPTHLIKTRGQQATLRCSPISGHTSVYWYQQALGLGLQFLLWYDEGEERNRGNFPPRFSGRQFPNYSSELNVNALELEDSALYLCASSLISGTDNYGYTFGSGTRLTVV.

The V and J genes are TRBV6-6 and TRBJ1-5; D is unclear. Germline assignment: CDR1 MNHNY and CDR2 SVGAGI (reference sequence). The V gene lost 5 bases and the J gene lost 4 bases, with 12 bases spanning the gap. The CDR3 extends over 14 amino acids. CDR3 DNA: TGTGCCAGCAGTGGCGGCGCAGTAAATCAGCCCCAGCATTTT. Amino acid sequence: CASSGGAVNQPQHF.

The chain has TRBV3-1 (or the pseudogene TRBV3-2) and TRBJ2-5; D possibly corresponds to TRBD1 (6 bases). Germline V gene data show CDR1 as LGHDT and CDR2 as YNNKEL (reference sequence). The CDR3 runs to 14 residues. Trimming removed 3 bases at V and 2 bases at J, with 10 bases between. The CDR3, as DNA: TGTGCCAGCAGCCATAGAGGACAGCAAGAGACCCAGTACTTC. Its protein is CASSHRGQQETQYF.

This chain uses TRBV6-5 with TRBJ2-1, with a tentative D call TRBD2 (5 bases). Trimming left V 5 bases short and J 2 bases short, with 10 bases between. CDR1 is MNHEY and CDR2 is SVGAGI in the germline V gene. The CDR3 has 14 amino acids. DNA of the CDR3: TGTGCCAGCAGTAGCGGAACTACCTACAATGAGCAGTTCTTC. It specifies CASSSGTTYNEQFF.

The CDR3 loop reads CASSRQGMGEKLFF. The CDR3 DNA reads TGTGCCAGCAGCAGACAGGGTATGGGTGAAAAACTGTTTTTT. The chain links TRBV5-6 to TRBJ1-4, with 7 bases that match TRBD1. The CDR3 contains 14 residues. J lost 7 bases, V lost 4 bases, and 7 bases had no gene match. Germline CDR1 SGHDT, CDR2 YYEEEE.

The CDR3 sequence is CASSLEFSGTTAGELFF. CDR3 nucleotide sequence: TGTGCCAGCAGCTTAGAATTCAGCGGGACAACAGCCGGGGAGCTGTTTTTT. V gene TRBV11-2 combines with J gene TRBJ2-2; possibly TRBD2 for D (7 bases). V dropped 0 bases and J dropped 6 bases, with 17 bases sitting between them. This CDR3 region has 17 residues. Germline V lookup: CDR1 SGHAT, CDR2 FQNNGV.

V is TRBV29-1 and J is TRBJ2-1; 8 bases agree with TRBD2. Germline lookup yields CDR1 SQVTM and CDR2 ANQGSEA. Losses at the gene ends were 6 bases for V and 4 bases for J; bases not matched to a gene: 2. The CDR3 loop spans 12 amino acids. The CDR3 loop reads CSVGTRYNEQFF. In nucleotides, the CDR3 is TGCAGCGTGGGGACTAGGTACAATGAGCAGTTCTTC.

This chain links TRBV19 with TRBJ2-1; TRBD2 matches at 13 bases. Germline V gene lookup returns CDR1 LNHDA and CDR2 SQIVND (reference sequence). V lost 8 bases to trimming and J lost 3 bases; unmatched junction nucleotides: 13. The CDR3 runs 18 residues. CDR3 sequence (DNA): TGTGCCAGTCGCCCCGAGGGACTAGCGGGAACTCTCTACAATGAGCAGTTCTTC. It codes for CASRPEGLAGTLYNEQFF.

This clone was picked up one time. The rearrangement joins TRBV5-1 to TRBJ2-3; D is perhaps TRBD2 (6 bases). Germline CDR1 reads SGHRS; CDR2 reads YFSETQ. V gave up 4 bases and J gave up 6 bases, with 15 bases separating them. This CDR3 comprises 14 residues. The chain's CDR3 is CASSPRGGIDTQYF. The CDR3 nucleotides read TGCGCCAGCAGCCCGCGCGGCGGGATTGATACGCAGTATTTT.

The V and J genes are TRBV4-3 and TRBJ2-7; TRBD2 matches 13 bases. CDR1 and CDR2 from the germline V gene are LGHNA and YSLEER. The V gene end was trimmed by 0 bases and the J gene end by 7 bases; junction bases not matched to a gene: 3. The CDR3 sequence is 15 residues long. CDR3 sequence (DNA): TGCGCCAGCAGCCAAGATCGACTAGCGGGAGGTGAGCAGTACTTC. This gives the protein CASSQDRLAGGEQYF.

The chain is built from TRBV18 and TRBJ2-7, with D possibly matching TRBD1 (6 bases). Germline lookup yields CDR1 KGHSH and CDR2 LQKENI. V lost 7 bases and J 3 bases, leaving 10 bases between the germline ends. The CDR3 runs to 12 residues. In DNA form, the CDR3 reads TGTGCCAGCTGGGACAATCTCTACGAGCAGTACTTC. This translates into CASWDNLYEQYF.

The chain has TRBV19 and TRBJ2-7, with D possibly TRBD1 on 6 matching bases. The CDR3 has 15 amino acids. Trimming took 4 bases from V and 0 from J, leaving 13 bases between them. The V gene's germline CDR1 is LNHDA and CDR2 SQIVND (reference sequence). The CDR3 protein is CASSTRQVPSYEQYF. In DNA, the CDR3 is TGTGCCAGTAGTACCCGACAGGTTCCCTCCTACGAGCAGTACTTC. Together with reference TRBV19 and TRBJ2-7, the CDR3 gives the full variable domain: DGGITQSPKYLFRKEGQNVTLSCEQNLNHDAMYWYRQDPGQGLRLIYYSQIVNDFQKGDIAEGYSVSREKKESFPLTVTSAQKNPTAFYLCASSTRQVPSYEQYFGPGTRLTVT.